These T cell receptor beta chains were read from a single sample in a study of T cells in Graves' hyperthyroidism and ophthalmopathy. Via MiXCR, TCRdb re-called the multiplex PCR reads, giving one row per CDR3 protein. The table records a few hundred thousand distinct CDR3 sequences, 35% to 55% of them present only once. The specimen was peripheral blood or thyroid tissue (not recorded which). Receptors originate from an adult woman with Graves' disease, either hyperthyroidism or ophthalmopathy (not recorded which). Both conserved end residues are part of each CDR3. The D gene is left open where the match is weak. Size values are once, few and many counts, or a class for expanded clones, and some rows have none.

d_call	clone_size	v_call	j_call	cdr3_nt	cdr3_aa
TRBD1	NA	TRBV24-1	TRBJ1-2	TGTGCCACCAGTGATCTACGACAGGGCGGCTATGGCTACACCTTC	CATSDLRQGGYGYTF
NA	many	TRBV27	TRBJ2-7	TGTGCCAGCAGTTTCACCCCCGGGTACGAGCAGTACTTC	CASSFTPGYEQYF
NA	many	TRBV2	TRBJ1-2	TGTGCCAGCAGTTCCCTGGCCCGGGCCAACTATGGCTACACCTTC	CASSSLARANYGYTF
TRBD2	NA	TRBV10-3	TRBJ2-5	TGTGCCATCAGTAACCCTAGCGGGGGGAACCAAGAGACCCAGTACTTC	CAISNPSGGNQETQYF
NA	NA	TRBV13	TRBJ2-3	TGTGCCAGCAGTGATATCACAGATACGCAGTATTTT	CASSDITDTQYF
NA	many	TRBV9	TRBJ2-2	TGTGCCAGCAGCGTAGCATGGAGGTTAGGCACCGGGGAGCTGTTTTTT	CASSVAWRLGTGELFF
NA	few	TRBV6-5	TRBJ1-2	TGTGCCAGCGAATGGGAGATATCTATGGACGACGGCTACACCTTC	CASEWEISMDDGYTF
NA	many	TRBV29-1	TRBJ2-5	TGCAGCGTTGAATCGGGCTTAGCAGGGTATGGGGAGACCCAGTACTTC	CSVESGLAGYGETQYF
TRBD1	NA	TRBV7-9	TRBJ1-2	TGTGCCAGCAGCTTAACGGGACAGGGTGACGGCTACACCTTC	CASSLTGQGDGYTF
NA	many	TRBV6-1	TRBJ1-1	TGTGCCAGCAATCTGAGAAGGACGGGCACTGAAGCTTTCTTT	CASNLRRTGTEAFF